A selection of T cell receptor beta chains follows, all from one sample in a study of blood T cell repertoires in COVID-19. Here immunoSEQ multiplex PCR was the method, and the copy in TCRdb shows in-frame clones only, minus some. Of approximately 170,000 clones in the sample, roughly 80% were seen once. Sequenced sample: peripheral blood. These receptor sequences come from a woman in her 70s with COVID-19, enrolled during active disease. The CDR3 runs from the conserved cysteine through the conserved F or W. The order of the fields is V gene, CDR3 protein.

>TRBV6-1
CASSDVGGKDTQYF
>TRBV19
CASTPSQIVVTDTQYF
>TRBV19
CASNFEYEQYF
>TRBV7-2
CASRIDSGGNNEQFF
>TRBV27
CASRGQGNTGELFF
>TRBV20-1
CSARDSYEQYF
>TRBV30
CAWRGGRNTDTQYF
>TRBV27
CASSLHFGTGNTEAFF
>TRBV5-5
CASSLDSNIQYF
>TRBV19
CASKGRQGNEKLFF
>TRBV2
CASSKQRDQPQHF
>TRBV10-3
CAISELYAGPSTEAFF
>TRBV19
CASSPTGTAYNEQFF
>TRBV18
CASSPETSAREQFF
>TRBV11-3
CASALGQGETEAFF
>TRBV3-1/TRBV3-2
CASSGPGLGPFEQFF